This T cell receptor beta chain came from a study of blood T cell repertoires in COVID-19. Looking at the study overall: PBMCs, B-cell-depleted T cells, or T cells were the source of the cDNA or gDNA that made up the material.

Sequencing was performed with immunoSEQ multiplex PCR; in TCRdb, only in-frame clones are kept and a portion is missing. This table has around 180,000 clones, more than 75% appearing once. V shed 4 bases and J 6 bases; nucleotides not matched to a gene: 7. Germline CDR1 is SGHRS and CDR2 is YFSETQ. The CDR3 is 15 amino acids. The chain is built from TRBV5-1 and TRBJ2-2, with 9 bases identical to TRBD2. This TCR was sampled from a person between 70 and 80 years old with COVID-19, enrolled during active disease. Material: peripheral blood. CDR3 residues: CASSPLAGRAGELFF. The DNA of the CDR3 is TGCGCCAGCAGCCCGCTAGCGGGGAGGGCCGGGGAGCTGTTTTTT.